Reported below is one T cell receptor beta chain. The source of the sample is a study of shared clonotypes between healthy human individuals. Trimming stripped 9 bases from V and 7 bases from J, with 18 bases between. Germline values: CDR1 MNHEY, CDR2 SMNVEV (reference sequence). The CDR3 has 14 amino acids. CD45RO-negative, CCR7-selected cells formed the naive CD8 fraction, which excluded terminally differentiated effector memory CD45RA+ cells. The data were produced by immunoSEQ multiplex PCR, yet TCRdb's version contains in-frame clones alone and is incomplete. In the table there are about 2 million clones, over 85% of which are singletons.

V is TRBV27 and J is TRBJ2-2; a weak D match, TRBD1 (7 bases). Sequencing input: naive CD8+ T cells sorted from blood. The clonotype originates from a man aged 18 to 35 in good health. The CDR3 DNA reads TGTGCCAGTCACCCGCAGGGGGGCGGCGGGGAGCTGTTTTTT. It yields the protein CASHPQGGGGELFF.